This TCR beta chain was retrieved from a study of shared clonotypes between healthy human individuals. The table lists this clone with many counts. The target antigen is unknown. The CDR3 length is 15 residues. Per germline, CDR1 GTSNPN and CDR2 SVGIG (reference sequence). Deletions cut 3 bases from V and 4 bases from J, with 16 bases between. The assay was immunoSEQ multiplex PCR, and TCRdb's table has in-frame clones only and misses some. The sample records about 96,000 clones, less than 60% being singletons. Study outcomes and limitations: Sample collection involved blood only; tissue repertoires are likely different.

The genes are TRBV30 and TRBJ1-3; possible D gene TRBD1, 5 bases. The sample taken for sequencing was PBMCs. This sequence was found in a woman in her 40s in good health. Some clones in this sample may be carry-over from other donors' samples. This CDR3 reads CAWSPGTARGNTIYF. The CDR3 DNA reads TGTGCCTGGAGCCCGGGGACCGCTCGGGGAAACACCATATATTTT.